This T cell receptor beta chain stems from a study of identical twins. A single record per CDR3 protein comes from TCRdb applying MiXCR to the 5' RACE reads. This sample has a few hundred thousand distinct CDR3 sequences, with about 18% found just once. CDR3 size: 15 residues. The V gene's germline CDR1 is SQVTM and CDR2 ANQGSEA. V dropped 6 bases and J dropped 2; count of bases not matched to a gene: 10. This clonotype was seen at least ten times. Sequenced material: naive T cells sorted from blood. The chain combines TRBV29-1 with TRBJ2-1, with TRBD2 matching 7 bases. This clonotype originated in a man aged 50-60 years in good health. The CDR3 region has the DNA TGCAGCGTGCATCTTACTAGCGTCCCCTACAATGAGCAGTTCTTC. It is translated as CSVHLTSVPYNEQFF.